The 19 T cell receptor beta chains below all came from one sample that was sequenced in a study of cytomegalovirus exposure and HLA in healthy donors (dated by TCRdb to about 2017). Library preparation was by the immunoSEQ multiplex PCR assay. A mixture of 60 forward primers for TCR Vbeta segments and 13 reverse primers for TCR Jbeta segments was used in the multiplex PCR. TCRdb provides this immuneACCESS table in a form limited to in-frame rearrangements. Some clones are lacking; in checked studies, under half of them reflect an unresolved V gene, and why the rest are absent is not known. This sample lists some 65,000 clones; about 70% were detected once. About 10% of the sample belongs to the ten largest clones. The sample consisted of PBMCs. The receptors come from a woman in her 30s in good health and CMV-seronegative.

The chain joins TRBV2 to TRBJ2-7; 8 positions match TRBD1. V lost 5 bases and J lost 8; bases outside the gene matches: 5. This CDR3 spans 12 amino acids. Germline CDR1 is SNHLY and CDR2 is FYNNEI. CDR3 region: CASSKGQAKQYF. The CDR3 DNA sequence: TGTGCCAGCAGTAAGGGACAGGCCAAGCAGTACTTC.

This rearrangement joins TRBV10-3 to TRBJ2-7; D unresolved. The CDR3 is 12 residues long. V was pared by 5 bases and J by 6 bases, with 11 bases between. Germline assignment: CDR1 ENHRY and CDR2 SYGVKD. CDR3 sequence: CAISRGIIEQYF. The CDR3 DNA reads as TGTGCCATCAGTCGCGGAATTATCGAGCAGTACTTC.

The chain combines TRBV7-6 with TRBJ1-5, with no clear D. The CDR3 extends over 12 amino acids. Deletions cut 5 bases from V and 9 bases from J, with 11 bases between. Germline-derived CDR1 and CDR2 are SGHVS and FNYEAQ. DNA of the CDR3: TGTGCCAGCAGCCTTCAAACTGGGCCCCAGCATTTT. It yields the protein CASSLQTGPQHF.

The chain has TRBV6-1 and TRBJ1-6, with 8 bases matching TRBD1. The germline CDR1 and CDR2 sequences are MNHNS and SASEGT. There are 14 residues in the CDR3. Trimming cost V 6 bases and J 7 bases; bases outside gene matches: 5. CDR3 bases: TGTGCCAGCAGGGTGACAGGGGCGAATTCACCCCTCCACTTT. Its protein product is CASRVTGANSPLHF.

J is TRBJ1-5 and V is TRBV2; the D gene is possibly TRBD1 (5 bases). Trimming stripped 5 bases from V and 0 bases from J, with 11 bases between. This CDR3 comprises 15 residues. The V gene's germline CDR1 is SNHLY and CDR2 FYNNEI. This chain's CDR3 is CASSSGLISNQPQHF. The DNA of the CDR3 is TGTGCCAGCAGTTCAGGGTTGATTAGCAATCAGCCCCAGCATTTT.

The chain combines TRBV19 with TRBJ1-3; D is possibly TRBD1 (6 bases). V was clipped by 5 bases and J by 0 bases, with 8 bases between them. Germline V CDR1 and CDR2: LNHDA, SQIVND (reference sequence). The CDR3 has 14 residues. The chain's CDR3 is CASSLDSSGNTIYF. CDR3 in DNA: TGTGCCAGTAGTCTGGACAGCTCTGGAAACACCATATATTTT.

A single count supports this clone. The chain recombines TRBV18 with TRBJ1-5, with 10 bases matching TRBD1. Trimming took 5 bases from V and 5 from J; bases not matched to a gene: 6. CDR1 KGHSH and CDR2 LQKENI come from the germline V gene. The CDR3 consists of 15 residues. The CDR3 reads CASSSRDRGYQPQHF. The CDR3 DNA follows: TGTGCCAGCTCATCCCGGGACAGGGGTTATCAGCCCCAGCATTTT.

The genes are TRBV30 and TRBJ1-2, with no clear D. The CDR3 is 13 amino acids. V lost 1 base, J lost 0 bases, and 6 bases lay in between. CDR1 is GTSNPN and CDR2 is SVGIG in the germline V gene (reference sequence). The CDR3 region is CAWSDGANYGYTF. In DNA, the CDR3 is TGTGCCTGGAGTGACGGAGCTAACTATGGCTACACCTTC.

As to this clone: The final CDR3 position lacks the conserved phenylalanine or tryptophan, pointing to a likely read error. It is unclear where the CDR3 begins or ends on the DNA, so no DNA is shown, and the CDR3 is as TCRdb lists it. The V and J genes are TRBV25-1 and TRBJ1-6; the D call of TRBD1 is as the table states it, not checked on the DNA. Germline assignment: CDR1 MGHDK and CDR2 SYGVNS. The CDR3 is 16 amino acids long, termini counted. This CDR3 reads CASSESGRDVNSPLQV.

The V and J genes are TRBV30 and TRBJ2-1; D may be TRBD2 (6 bases). CDR1 GTSNPN and CDR2 SVGIG come from the germline V gene (reference sequence). The V and J ends lost 2 bases and 5 bases respectively, with 13 bases between them. CDR3 length: 14 residues. The CDR3 bases are TGTGCCTGGAGTAGAGGGGCGGGGAACAATGAGCAGTTCTTC. Amino acid sequence: CAWSRGAGNNEQFF.

The chain combines TRBV28 with TRBJ1-1; 7 bases agree with TRBD1. V lost 8 bases, J lost 1 base, and 7 bases stayed unmatched. Germline V lookup: CDR1 MDHEN, CDR2 SYDVKM. The CDR3 has 14 amino acids. The CDR3 DNA sequence: TGTGCCAGCCGAGGGACAGACTGGAACACTGAAGCTTTCTTT. Amino acid sequence: CASRGTDWNTEAFF.

V and J are TRBV11-1 and TRBJ2-1; 7 bases are shared with TRBD1. This CDR3 comprises 12 residues. Losses at the gene ends were 9 bases for V and 8 bases for J; bases not matched to a gene: 7. Germline CDR1 is SGHAT and CDR2 is FQDESV (reference sequence). In DNA, the CDR3 is TGTGCCAGTACAGGGGCCTTAGATGAGCAGTTCTTC. This sequence encodes CASTGALDEQFF. Looking up the rest from reference TRBV11-1 and TRBJ2-1 gives the full variable domain: EAEVAQSPRYKITEKSQAVAFWCDPISGHATLYWYRQILGQGPELLVQFQDESVVDDSQLPKDRFSAERLKGVDSTLKIQPAELGDSAMYLCASTGALDEQFFGPGTRLTVL.

The chain employs TRBV30 and TRBJ1-1, with TRBD1 as a possible D gene (5 bases). CDR1 is GTSNPN, CDR2 SVGIG, per germline (reference sequence). CDR3 length: 15 residues. V was cut by 1 base and J by 5 bases, with 17 bases left in between. The CDR3 loop is CAWSARRAAGTEAFF. The CDR3, as DNA: TGTGCCTGGAGTGCCCGGAGGGCGGCAGGGACTGAAGCTTTCTTT.

This rearrangement joins TRBV30 to TRBJ1-2; 7 bases map to TRBD1. This CDR3 has 17 residues. The ends lost 4 bases at V and 0 bases at J; junction bases unmatched: 14. The V gene's germline CDR1 is GTSNPN and CDR2 SVGIG (reference sequence). CDR3 amino acids: CAWIRGGAGGSNYGYTF. DNA for the CDR3: TGTGCCTGGATTCGAGGAGGGGCAGGGGGATCTAACTATGGCTACACCTTC.

This chain connects TRBV19 to TRBJ1-6, with D tentatively TRBD1 (6 bases). The V gene lost 7 bases and the J gene lost 9 bases, with 22 bases spanning the gap. This CDR3 is built from 16 residues. Germline CDR1 reads LNHDA; CDR2 reads SQIVND (reference sequence). This chain's CDR3 is CASTLTGGRGGSPLHF. The CDR3 bases are TGTGCCAGTACCCTGACCGGCGGCAGGGGTGGTTCACCCCTCCACTTT.

The chain is built from TRBV7-9 and TRBJ2-7, with TRBD1 matching over 10 bases. V was pared by 5 bases and J by 2 bases, with 9 bases of the junction left unmatched. Germline CDR1 and CDR2: SEHNR and FQNEAQ (reference sequence). The CDR3 contains 16 residues. The CDR3 is CASSPQDRGDTYEQYF. CDR3 nucleotides: TGTGCCAGCAGCCCACAGGACAGGGGGGACACCTACGAGCAGTACTTC.

This chain connects TRBV27 to TRBJ2-5, with 8 positions matching TRBD1. TRBJ2-7 explains the end of the DNA better; the J call may be wrong. The V gene's germline CDR1 is MNHEY and CDR2 SMNVEV (reference sequence). This CDR3 is built from 14 residues. CDR3 sequence reads: CASSLWTGRYEQYF. For the CDR3, the DNA is TGTGCCAGCAGTTTATGGACAGGGAGGTACGAGCAGTACTTC.

This rearrangement joins TRBV6-4 to TRBJ2-3, with 10 positions matching TRBD2. V lost 0 bases to trimming and J lost 5 bases; unmatched junction nucleotides: 5. CDR1 is MRHNA, CDR2 SNTAGT, per germline. The CDR3 length is 16 residues. The CDR3 loop is CASSDSAGGPGDTQYF. CDR3 DNA: TGTGCCAGCAGTGACTCAGCGGGGGGGCCGGGAGATACGCAGTATTTT.

This clone has just a few counts. The chain recombines TRBV6-1 with TRBJ2-3; the match to TRBD2 covers 12 bases. Germline assignment: CDR1 MNHNS and CDR2 SASEGT. The CDR3 is made up of 17 amino acids. The J segment lost 3 bases and the V segment lost 4 bases, leaving 8 bases of the junction unmatched. The CDR3 loop is CASSGASGGARTDTQYF. The CDR3 DNA follows: TGTGCCAGCAGTGGCGCTAGCGGGGGGGCCCGGACAGATACGCAGTATTTT.